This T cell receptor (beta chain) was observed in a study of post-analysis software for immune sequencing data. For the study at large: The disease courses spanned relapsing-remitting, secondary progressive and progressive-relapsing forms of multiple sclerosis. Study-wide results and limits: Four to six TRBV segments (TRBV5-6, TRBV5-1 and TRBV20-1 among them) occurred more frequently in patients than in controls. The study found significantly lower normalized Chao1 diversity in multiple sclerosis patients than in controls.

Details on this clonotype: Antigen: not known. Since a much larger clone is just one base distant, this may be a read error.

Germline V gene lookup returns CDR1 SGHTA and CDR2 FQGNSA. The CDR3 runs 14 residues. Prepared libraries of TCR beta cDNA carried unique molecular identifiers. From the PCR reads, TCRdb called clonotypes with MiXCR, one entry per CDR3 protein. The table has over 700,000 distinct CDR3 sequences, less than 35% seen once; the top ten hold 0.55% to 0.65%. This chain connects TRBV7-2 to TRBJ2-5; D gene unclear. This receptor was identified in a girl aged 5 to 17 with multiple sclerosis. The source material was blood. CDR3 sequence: CARSRLVQVETQYF. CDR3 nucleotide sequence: TGTGCCCGCAGCCGTCTGGTGCAGGTAGAGACCCAGTACTTC.